Shown below are 12 T cell receptor beta chains from a single sample sequenced in a study of T cell responses to AZD1222 COVID-19 vaccine. Profiling relied on immunoSEQ multiplex PCR, and the TCRdb table lists in-frame clones only, not all of them. The sample lists 110,000 or so clones; 85% to 90% were seen once. The sample in question was peripheral blood, obtained 28 days after the second AZD1222 dose. The receptors originated from an adult who received the AZD1222 COVID-19 vaccine.

The chain recombines TRBV2 with TRBJ1-5; 9 bases agree with TRBD1. The J segment lost 4 bases and the V segment lost 8 bases, leaving 9 bases of the junction unmatched. Germline values: CDR1 SNHLY, CDR2 FYNNEI. This CDR3 spans 15 amino acids. CDR3 DNA: TGTGCCAGCCGAAGTGAAGGACAGGGGAATCAGCCCCAGCATTTT. This gives the protein CASRSEGQGNQPQHF.

The CDR3 region has the DNA TGTGCCAGCAGCTTGGCCTTCTTGGGACAGGTGGGAGGGACCCAGTACTTC. Its translation: CASSLAFLGQVGGTQYF. The chain uses TRBV5-4 and TRBJ2-5; 8 bases agree with TRBD1. With V trimmed by 0 bases and J by 7 bases, 14 bases remained unmatched. Germline values: CDR1 SGHNT, CDR2 YYREEE (reference sequence). This CDR3 region has 17 residues. The full variable domain, with the rest looked up from reference TRBV5-4 and TRBJ2-5, is ETGVTQSPTHLIKTRGQQVTLRCSSQSGHNTVSWYQQALGQGPQFIFQYYREEENGRGNFPPRFSGLQFPNYSSELNVNALELDDSALYLCASSLAFLGQVGGTQYFGPGTRLLVL.

The chain is built from TRBV9 and TRBJ2-1; the D gene is possibly TRBD1 (6 bases). The germline CDR1 and CDR2 sequences are SGDLS and YYNGEE. The V end was cut by 0 bases, the J end by 4 bases, with 14 bases between. This CDR3 is 16 amino acids long. The CDR3 DNA follows: TGTGCCAGCAGCGTAGACGGCAGGGGATCTTACAATGAGCAGTTCTTC. This translates into CASSVDGRGSYNEQFF.

V usage is TRBV28 and J usage is TRBJ1-5; D gene uncertain. V was clipped by 0 bases and J by 1 base, with 7 bases between them. Germline CDR1 and CDR2: MDHEN and SYDVKM. The CDR3 totals 15 residues. CDR3 bases: TGTGCCAGCAGTTTATGGAGCGTAAGCAATCAGCCCCAGCATTTT. Its translation: CASSLWSVSNQPQHF.

The table lists this clone with a count of one. The chain combines TRBV3-1 (or the pseudogene TRBV3-2) with TRBJ1-5; D uncertain. V shed 1 base and J shed 1 base, with 14 bases lying between them. Germline V gene data show CDR1 as LGHDT and CDR2 as YNNKEL (reference sequence). The CDR3 length is 17 residues. The CDR3 reads CASSQGGVGGSNQPQHF. CDR3 in DNA: TGTGCCAGCAGCCAAGGGGGAGTCGGAGGGAGCAATCAGCCCCAGCATTTT.

V gene TRBV7-9 combines with J gene TRBJ2-7; 7 bases map to TRBD1. The CDR3 extends over 14 amino acids. From germline, CDR1 is SEHNR and CDR2 FQNEAQ (reference sequence). The junction had 6 bases not matched to a gene; V was cut back by 4 bases and J by 3 bases. The CDR3 DNA reads as TGTGCCAGCAGCTCCGGACAGGCCGACTACGAGCAGTACTTC. Its translation is CASSSGQADYEQYF.

The chain combines TRBV28 with TRBJ1-5; TRBD1 is a possible D gene (5 bases). CDR3 length: 12 residues. V was cut by 5 bases and J by 7 bases, with 9 bases left in between. Germline V CDR1 and CDR2: MDHEN, SYDVKM. The CDR3 sequence: CASSRRDQPQHF. In DNA form, the CDR3 reads TGTGCCAGCAGTCGACGGGACCAGCCCCAGCATTTT.

J is TRBJ2-7 and V is TRBV6-2 or TRBV6-3; D perhaps matches TRBD2 (6 bases). The V end lost 0 bases, the J end lost 0 bases, and 12 bases lay between the germline ends. This CDR3 has 16 amino acids. The germline V gene has CDR1 MNHEY and CDR2 SVGEGT. The CDR3 nucleotides read TGTGCCAGCAGTTACTCCGCCCCGGGGGTCTCCTACGAGCAGTACTTC. Translating gives CASSYSAPGVSYEQYF.

The chain joins TRBV28 to TRBJ1-4; no clear D. This CDR3 is 15 amino acids long. Deletions cut 8 bases from V and 0 bases from J, with 13 bases between. The germline V gene has CDR1 MDHEN and CDR2 SYDVKM. DNA for the CDR3: TGTGCCAGCGGACGCTGGGGTGCAACTAATGAAAAACTGTTTTTT. Encoded protein: CASGRWGATNEKLFF.

This chain joins TRBV5-5 and TRBJ2-1; 7 nucleotides match TRBD2. Trimming removed 2 bases from V and 4 bases from J; junction bases left unmatched: 6. CDR1 SGHKS and CDR2 YYEKEE come from the germline V gene (reference sequence). CDR3 length: 15 residues. The CDR3: CASSFWLAEYNEQFF. CDR3 DNA sequence: TGTGCCAGCAGCTTTTGGCTAGCGGAGTACAATGAGCAGTTCTTC.

V and J are TRBV11-3 and TRBJ2-1, with D uncertain. The CDR3 has 13 residues. The V gene lost 1 base and the J gene lost 8 bases, with 9 bases spanning the gap. Germline values: CDR1 SGHNT, CDR2 YENEEA. CDR3 DNA: TGTGCCAGCAGCTTAGGTGGGAATGATGAGCAGTTCTTC. This codes for CASSLGGNDEQFF. Together with reference TRBV11-3 and TRBJ2-1, the CDR3 gives the full variable domain: EAGVVQSPRYKIIEKKQPVAFWCNPISGHNTLYWYLQNLGQGPELLIRYENEEAVDDSQLPKDRFSAERLKGVDSTLKIQPAELGDSAVYLCASSLGGNDEQFFGPGTRLTVL.

The chain employs TRBV10-3 and TRBJ1-1; a weak D match, TRBD1 (6 bases). V lost 7 bases, J lost 4 bases, and 19 bases lay in between. Germline loops: CDR1 ENHRY, CDR2 SYGVKD. CDR3 length: 15 residues. CDR3 residues: CAITPGDAGATEAFF. The CDR3, as DNA: TGTGCCATCACTCCAGGGGACGCAGGGGCCACTGAAGCTTTCTTT.